In this sample, the clone carrying this T cell receptor (beta chain) turned up a few times. What it recognizes is unknown. TCRdb reprocessed the RT-PCR reads with MiXCR, giving one entry per CDR3 protein. The profile shows more than 700,000 distinct CDR3 sequences, approximately 21% of them singletons. The record originates from a study of response to subunit inactivated influenza vaccine. The study, taken as a whole, reports: The authors suggested that every seasonal influenza vaccination recruits few new T cells.

Sequenced material: PBMCs from blood, taken approximately 5 days after vaccination. The sequence was collected from a man aged 50 or older who received an inactivated influenza vaccine.

The CDR3 loop reads CSAPRTLNNEQFF. The CDR3 DNA reads as TGCAGTGCCCCGAGGACCCTTAACAATGAGCAGTTCTTC. The gene calls are TRBV20-1 and TRBJ2-1; no reliable D call. The ends were cut back, 6 bases at V and 5 bases at J, with 14 bases in the middle. Germline values: CDR1 DFQATT, CDR2 SNEGSKA (reference sequence). This CDR3 spans 13 amino acids.